The 14 T cell receptor beta chains below were found in one sample sequenced in a study of cytomegalovirus exposure and HLA in healthy donors. The PCR was carried out with 60 Vbeta primers and 13 Jbeta primers. Sequencing used immunoSEQ multiplex PCR; TCRdb keeps in-frame clones, though not all of them. The sample records around 150,000 clones, roughly four fifths being singletons. Sequencing input: PBMCs. These receptors originate from a woman in her 40s in good health and CMV-seronegative.

A single count supports this clone. The genes are TRBV9 and TRBJ1-1; 7 positions match TRBD1. The CDR3 is 16 residues long. Germline assignment: CDR1 SGDLS and CDR2 YYNGEE. Unmatched junction bases numbered 9, after V lost 4 bases and J lost 0 bases. The CDR3 reads CASSPGQTLMNTEAFF. CDR3 DNA sequence: TGTGCCAGCAGCCCGGGACAGACGTTGATGAACACTGAAGCTTTCTTT.

The chain uses TRBV5-5 and TRBJ1-2, with D tentatively TRBD1 (6 bases). Trimming shortened V by 4 bases and J by 4 bases, and 11 bases separated the two germline ends. The CDR3 has 13 amino acids. Germline V CDR1 and CDR2: SGHKS, YYEKEE (reference sequence). CDR3 nucleotide sequence: TGTGCCAGCAGCCCGGAACAGGGCTATGGCTACACCTTC. It codes for CASSPEQGYGYTF.

This rearrangement joins TRBV18 to TRBJ1-1, with 10 bases aligning to TRBD1. CDR3 length: 16 amino acids. V was clipped by 1 base and J by 3 bases; unmatched bases: 5. The germline V gene encodes CDR1 KGHSH and CDR2 LQKENI. CDR3 amino acids: CASSPRSGQGDTEAFF. DNA for the CDR3: TGTGCCAGCTCACCACGCTCCGGACAGGGGGACACTGAAGCTTTCTTT. The full variable domain, with the rest looked up from reference TRBV18 and TRBJ1-1, is NAGVMQNPRHLVRRRGQEARLRCSPMKGHSHVYWYRQLPEEGLKFMVYLQKENIIDESGMPKERFSAEFPKEGPSILRIQQVVRGDSAAYFCASSPRSGQGDTEAFFGQGTRLTVV.

The J gene is TRBJ1-6, the V gene TRBV7-9; the D gene is possibly TRBD1 (6 bases). Looked up from germline, CDR1 is SEHNR and CDR2 is FQNEAQ (reference sequence). Trimming shortened V by 5 bases and J by 8 bases, and 16 bases separated the two germline ends. The CDR3 loop spans 15 amino acids. The CDR3 region is CASSPTAGVDSPLHF. The CDR3 DNA is TGTGCCAGCAGCCCCACGGCAGGGGTTGATTCACCCCTCCACTTT. The whole variable domain, filled in from reference TRBV7-9 and TRBJ1-6, reads DTGVSQNPRHKITKRGQNVTFRCDPISEHNRLYWYRQTLGQGPEFLTYFQNEAQLEKSRLLSDRFSAERPKGSFSTLEIQRTEQGDSAMYLCASSPTAGVDSPLHFGNGTRLTVT.

The chain links TRBV2 to TRBJ1-5, with D maybe TRBD1 (6 bases). CDR3 length: 19 amino acids. Germline CDR1 reads SNHLY; CDR2 reads FYNNEI. V was trimmed by 7 bases and J by 3 bases, leaving 28 bases between them. The CDR3 loop reads CASITPVRSNRVINQPQHF. The CDR3 DNA is TGTGCCAGCATTACCCCGGTTCGTTCTAACAGGGTCATCAATCAGCCCCAGCATTTT. Looking up the rest from reference TRBV2 and TRBJ1-5 gives the full variable domain: EPEVTQTPSHQVTQMGQEVILRCVPISNHLYFYWYRQILGQKVEFLVSFYNNEISEKSEIFDDQFSVERPDGSNFTLKIRSTKLEDSAMYFCASITPVRSNRVINQPQHFGDGTRLSIL.

V is TRBV7-2 and J is TRBJ2-7, with D unclear. The CDR3 has 17 residues. Germline-derived CDR1 and CDR2 are SGHTA and FQGNSA. V was trimmed by 1 base and J by 2 bases, leaving 18 bases between them. The CDR3 bases are TGTGCCAGCAGCTTAGACGCTTGGGCAGATCCCACCTACGAGCAGTACTTC. This codes for CASSLDAWADPTYEQYF.

The V call is TRBV19, the J call TRBJ2-3, with D possibly TRBD2 on 7 matching bases. The CDR3 spans 15 residues. Trimming removed 6 bases at V and 4 bases at J, with 17 bases between. The germline gives CDR1 LNHDA, CDR2 SQIVND (reference sequence). The CDR3 DNA sequence: TGTGCCAGTAGACGGGGGGCAGGAGGAGCAGATACGCAGTATTTT. Translated: CASRRGAGGADTQYF.

This sequence joins TRBV6-1 and TRBJ2-7, with TRBD1 identical over 9 bases. Germline CDR1 is MNHNS and CDR2 is SASEGT. There are 14 residues in the CDR3. The V segment lost 6 bases and the J segment 2 bases; nucleotides outside the gene matches: 5. DNA for the CDR3: TGTGCCAGCAGGGGCGGACAGGGGCCCTACGAGCAGTACTTC. This codes for CASRGGQGPYEQYF.

This clone was counted a few times. The chain links TRBV6-1 to TRBJ2-5; TRBD1 might be the D (6 bases). Germline CDR1 and CDR2: MNHNS and SASEGT. The CDR3 contains 15 residues. V was trimmed by 0 bases and J by 1 base, leaving 9 bases between them. The CDR3 region is CASSEAWTAQETQYF. The CDR3 nucleotides read TGTGCCAGCAGTGAAGCGTGGACAGCCCAAGAGACCCAGTACTTC.

The V call is TRBV5-1, the J call TRBJ1-4; D perhaps matches TRBD1 (5 bases). This CDR3 region has 14 residues. Germline V gene lookup returns CDR1 SGHRS and CDR2 YFSETQ. The V and J ends lost 0 bases and 8 bases respectively, with 11 bases between them. Here the CDR3 reads CASSLERGGEKLFF. CDR3 in DNA: TGCGCCAGCAGCTTGGAAAGGGGTGGCGAAAAACTGTTTTTT. Variable domain in full (rest from reference TRBV5-1 and TRBJ1-4): KAGVTQTPRYLIKTRGQQVTLSCSPISGHRSVSWYQQTPGQGLQFLFEYFSETQRNKGNFPGRFSGRQFSNSRSEMNVSTLELGDSALYLCASSLERGGEKLFFGSGTQLSVL.

V gene TRBV2 combines with J gene TRBJ1-1; 8 nucleotides line up with TRBD1. This CDR3 region has 13 residues. V was pared by 6 bases and J by 7 bases, with 7 bases of the junction left unmatched. Germline CDR1 and CDR2: SNHLY and FYNNEI. CDR3 sequence: CASRYRGGLEAFF. CDR3 sequence (DNA): TGTGCCAGCAGATACAGGGGGGGCCTTGAAGCTTTCTTT.

The chain carries TRBV13 and TRBJ1-4; D not certain. With 2 bases removed from V and 6 bases from J, the gap between germline ends came to 13 bases. The CDR3 runs to 15 residues. From germline, CDR1 is PRHDT and CDR2 FYEKMQ (reference sequence). Written as DNA, the CDR3 is TGTGCCAGCAGCTTAAGATATGTCGGTGATGAAAAACTGTTTTTT. The encoded protein is CASSLRYVGDEKLFF.

As DNA, the CDR3 is TGCGCCAGCAGCCCCGATGATCAGGGGACAGGCACCATATATTTT. Its protein is CASSPDDQGTGTIYF. The genes are TRBV5-1 and TRBJ1-3; 8 positions agree with TRBD1. This CDR3 comprises 15 residues. From germline, CDR1 is SGHRS and CDR2 YFSETQ. The junction had 12 bases not matched to a gene; V was cut back by 4 bases and J by 9 bases.

The chain has TRBV7-8 and TRBJ2-1; 7 bases are a match to TRBD2. Germline loops: CDR1 SGHVS, CDR2 FQNEAQ. V lost 7 bases and J lost 5; bases outside the gene matches: 17. This CDR3 has 17 residues. The CDR3 DNA sequence: TGTGCCAGCACCGCGCCCGGGGGGTCACTGATTAACAATGAGCAGTTCTTC. The encoded protein is CASTAPGGSLINNEQFF.